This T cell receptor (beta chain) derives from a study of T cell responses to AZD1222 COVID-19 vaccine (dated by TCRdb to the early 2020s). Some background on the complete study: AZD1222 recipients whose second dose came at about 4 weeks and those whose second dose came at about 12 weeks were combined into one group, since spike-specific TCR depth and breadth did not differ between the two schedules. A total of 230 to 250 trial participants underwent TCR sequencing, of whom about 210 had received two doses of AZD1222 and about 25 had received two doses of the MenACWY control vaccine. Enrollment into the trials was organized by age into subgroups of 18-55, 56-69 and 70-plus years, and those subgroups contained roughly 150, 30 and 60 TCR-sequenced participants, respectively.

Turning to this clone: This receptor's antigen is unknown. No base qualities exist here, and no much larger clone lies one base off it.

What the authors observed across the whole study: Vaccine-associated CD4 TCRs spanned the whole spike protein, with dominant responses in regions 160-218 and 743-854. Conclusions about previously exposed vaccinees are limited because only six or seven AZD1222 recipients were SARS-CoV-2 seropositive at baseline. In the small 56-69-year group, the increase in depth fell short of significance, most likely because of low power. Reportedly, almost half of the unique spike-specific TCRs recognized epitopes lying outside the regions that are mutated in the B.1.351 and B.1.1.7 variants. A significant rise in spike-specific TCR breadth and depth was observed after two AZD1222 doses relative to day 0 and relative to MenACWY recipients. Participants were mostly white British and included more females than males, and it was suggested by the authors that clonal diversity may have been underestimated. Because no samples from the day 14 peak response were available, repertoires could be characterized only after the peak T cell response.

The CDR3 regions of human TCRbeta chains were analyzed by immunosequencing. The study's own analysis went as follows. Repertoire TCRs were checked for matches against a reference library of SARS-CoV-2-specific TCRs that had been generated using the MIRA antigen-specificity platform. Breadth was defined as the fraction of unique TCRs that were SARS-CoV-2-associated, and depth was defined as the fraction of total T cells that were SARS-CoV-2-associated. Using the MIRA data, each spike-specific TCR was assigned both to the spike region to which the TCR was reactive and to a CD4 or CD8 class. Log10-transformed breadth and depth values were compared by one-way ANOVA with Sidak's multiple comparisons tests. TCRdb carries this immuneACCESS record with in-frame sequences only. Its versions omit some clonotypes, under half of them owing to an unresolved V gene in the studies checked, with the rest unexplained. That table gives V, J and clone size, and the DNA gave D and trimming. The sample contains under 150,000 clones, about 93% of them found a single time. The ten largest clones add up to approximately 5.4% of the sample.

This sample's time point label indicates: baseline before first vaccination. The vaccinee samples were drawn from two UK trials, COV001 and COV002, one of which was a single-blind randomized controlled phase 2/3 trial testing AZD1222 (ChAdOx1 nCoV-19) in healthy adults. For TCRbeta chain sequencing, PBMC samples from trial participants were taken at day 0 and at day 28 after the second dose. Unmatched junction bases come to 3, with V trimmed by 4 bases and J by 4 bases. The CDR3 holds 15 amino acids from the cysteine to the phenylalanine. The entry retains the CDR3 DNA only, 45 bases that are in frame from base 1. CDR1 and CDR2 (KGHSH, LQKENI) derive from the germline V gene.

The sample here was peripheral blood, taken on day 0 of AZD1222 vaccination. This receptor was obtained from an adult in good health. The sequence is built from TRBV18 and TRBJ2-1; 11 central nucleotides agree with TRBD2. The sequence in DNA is TGTGCCAGCTCACTACTAGCGGGGGATTACAATGAGCAGTTCTTC. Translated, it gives CASSLLAGDYNEQFF.